This T cell receptor beta chain derives from a study of shared T cell receptors in the human thymus. TCRdb keeps only in-frame clones here, not all; method: immunoSEQ multiplex PCR. The repertoire includes hundreds of thousands of clones, approximately 80% of them detected once, and more than 0.01% sits in the top ten. This CDR3 is built from 15 residues. V lost 2 bases, J lost 3 bases, and 14 bases lay in between. Germline V gene data show CDR1 as MNHNS and CDR2 as SASEGT. Separately, the same data were catalogued under a study of human thymus T cells. That source adds: Healthy Finnish infants having corrective surgery for congenital heart defects served as donors. The study used thymus tissue resected during corrective heart surgery.

The receptor comes from a boy younger than two with a congenital heart defect. The chain recombines TRBV6-1 with TRBJ2-7; D is possibly TRBD1 (6 bases). Material: thymocytes. The CDR3: CASSESQGYGYEQYF. CDR3 DNA sequence: TGTGCCAGCAGTGAAAGCCAGGGGTACGGCTACGAGCAGTACTTC.